What follows describes a single T cell receptor beta chain. V lost 3 bases, J lost 5 bases, and 15 bases lay in between. The CDR3 has 15 amino acids. Per germline, CDR1 KGHDR and CDR2 SFDVKD. Membership in each cohort depended on participant-reported clinical history. Symptom resolution, clearance, or two negative PCRs marked the recovered donors of Cohort 3. This entry is derived from a study of blood T cell repertoires in COVID-19. Some clones are missing from TCRdb's copy, which holds only in-frame ones; the method was immunoSEQ multiplex PCR. The repertoire holds 250,000 to 350,000 clones, with 92% as singletons.

Sequencing was carried out using PBMCs or T cells enriched from blood (not recorded which). The sequence was obtained from a woman aged 25 to 39 who had recovered from COVID-19. The genes are TRBV24-1 and TRBJ2-5; D perhaps matches TRBD2 (7 bases). For the CDR3, the DNA is TGTGCCACCAGTGATACAGGGAGGGTTGGGGAGACCCAGTACTTC. It is translated as CATSDTGRVGETQYF.